The present entry profiles one T cell receptor (beta chain) with its context. Its cognate antigen has yet to be identified. No much larger clonotype is one base removed from it; base qualities were not supplied. The sample belongs to a study of CD8+CD57+ T cells in acquired aplastic anemia listed by TCRdb under 2018. In the study overall: On average, sorted CD4+ and CD8+ cells yielded roughly 3.4 ug of extracted DNA, with a range of roughly 0.19 to 27.4 ug. For healthy donor samples, the average read count was around 9.8 million for CD4+ cells and 11 million to 14 million for CD8+ cells. General findings and caveats noted by the study authors: Roughly 29 CD8+ CDR3 sequences were shared between patients and controls but appeared highly expressed in patients and within their immunodominant clones. CD8+ Simpson's diversity did not differ significantly between patients and healthy controls (P=0.060).

Genomic DNA was used as template for profiling of TCR beta VDJ combinations and CDR3 sequences. An Illumina HiSeq 2000 was the platform used for TCR repertoire sequencing. The authors' analysis ran thus. Repertoire assessment relied on Simpson's diversity index, CDR3 size and DJ length profiles, and TRBV/TRBJ rearrangement plots. The most abundant DNA sequence in the deep sequencing data was defined as the immunodominant clone. CDR3 amino acid sequences were checked for sharing between subjects and were compared against published repertoires and the VDJdb database. TCRdb applied fastp at Q25 and MiXCR to the public reads, then kept only in-frame beta chains. Every entry covers one CDR3 protein and lists the most common genes and DNA from its rows. The V and J calls come from TCRdb's annotation, not from the publication. The sample table contains about 220,000 distinct CDR3 sequences; only one count was recorded for around 32% of them. Clones ranked in the top ten supply 1.1% of the sample.

Clipping removes 1 base from V and 4 bases from J, with 1 as the unmatched junction base count. The CDR3, cysteine through phenylalanine, is 14 amino acids long. CDR3 DNA only is kept here, 42 bases in frame from base 1. Based on the germline V gene, the CDR1 and CDR2 sequences are KGHSH and LQKENI. In the study, sorted CD4+ and CD8+ blood T cells from patients with severe aplastic anemia and from healthy subjects underwent deep sequencing of TCR repertoires. Ficoll-Paque density gradient centrifugation was used to isolate peripheral blood mononuclear cells. Before DNA was extracted, CD4+ and CD8+ T cells were sorted using either FACS or magnetic beads.

This TCR was recovered from a human donor in good health, serving as a control. The chain is encoded by TRBV18 joined to TRBJ2-5; the junction holds 9 bases that match TRBD2. What was sequenced was sorted CD4+, CD8+, or CD8+CD57+ T cells (not recorded which) from PBMCs. The CDR3 has the sequence CASSPLAGVETQYF. The bases read TGTGCCAGCTCACCACTAGCGGGAGTAGAGACCCAGTACTTC.